The text below deals with one T cell receptor (beta chain). This clonotype was picked up many times. What this receptor recognizes is not known. Within one base of it there is no much larger clone, and no base qualities were kept. From a lookup of the germline V gene, CDR1 and CDR2 are KGHSH and LQKENI. From the cysteine through the phenylalanine, the CDR3 covers 15 amino acids. Here the CDR3 DNA is all that survives: 45 bases in frame from base 1. The germline V and J ends show losses of 3 bases and 0 bases respectively, and no gene match explains 5 bases of the junction. Receptor libraries were prepared by 5' RACE. The data were produced on a NextSeq 500. In the TCR library protocol, a unique molecular identifier was attached to each TCR cDNA molecule so that PCR and sequencing errors could be corrected. The authors' pipeline ran thus. Decombinator tools were used for TCR identification, UMI-based error correction and CDR3 extraction. TCRs above a frequency of 2 per 1,000, corresponding to the top 1% of the tumor frequency distribution, were defined as expanded. Rényi diversity was computed with the R vegan package after subsampling each repertoire 100 times to 5,000 TCRs. CDR3 similarity networks were built from amino acid triplet string-kernel similarity, connecting CDR3s with pairwise similarity above 0.82. In-frame beta chains were kept once TCRdb had trimmed the public reads at Q25 with fastp and called clones with MiXCR. For every CDR3 protein sequence, its rows merge into one entry that carries the most common genes and DNA. Here the V and J calls rest on TCRdb's processing, not on the authors' analysis. A total of 35,000 to 45,000 distinct CDR3 sequences appear in this sample, roughly 7.8% of them only once. The top ten clonotypes cover around a tenth of the sample.

These data come from a study of spatial heterogeneity in lung cancer (dated by TCRdb to the late 2010s). Concerning the study at large: Samples were obtained from about 75 patients with early-stage, untreated non-small cell lung cancer from the lung TRACERx cohort. Follow-up PBMC samples were sequenced whenever available, with a median time to follow-up of approximately 2 years after resection. More beta-chain than alpha-chain transcripts were consistently detected, likely reflecting higher beta-chain transcript abundance. In the raw uncorrected reads, each unique combination of TCR and UMI appeared more than ten times on average. TCR alpha and beta repertoires were quantitatively compared across multiple tumor regions, matched nontumor lung and blood in non-small cell lung cancer. The study linked features of the TCR repertoire to counts of nonsynonymous mutations, which were determined by whole-exome sequencing of tumor tissue. At surgery, hundreds of tumor regions, approximately 64 matched nontumor lung samples and more than 50 PBMC samples were TCR-sequenced for both alpha and beta chains. The paper's findings and limits, for the study overall: Only around 14 patients were included in the comparisons of baseline and follow-up blood repertoires. Additional single-cell paired TCR alpha and beta sequencing was considered necessary to confirm, at a functional level, the hypothesis that regional TCRs recognize regional mutations. Ubiquitous expanded tumor TCRs showed up in blood more often at tumor resection than at routine follow-up.

This specimen's time point label, per the study, means: blood at routine non-recurrence follow-up after resection. Whole RNA extracted from tumor and nontumor lung tissue, or from cryopreserved PBMC samples, was used for TCR sequencing without cell sorting. A patient was chosen for TCR sequencing only when enough RNA was available from at least two tumor regions. The sample here was PBMCs, taken at follow-up. This sequence was found in a male donor with early-stage non-small cell lung cancer. Recombination linked TRBV18 to TRBJ2-7; 7 nucleotides in the junction match TRBD1. The DNA reads as follows: TGTGCCAGCTCACCGAACCGGGACAGCTCCTACGAGCAGTACTTC. Its protein product is CASSPNRDSSYEQYF.